This is a list of T cell receptor beta chains from one sample in a study of human T cells and chemical hapten exposure. TCRdb called the RACE reads again in MiXCR, with one record for every CDR3 protein. This table holds roughly 360,000 distinct CDR3 sequences, around 5% found once. The sample was whole blood, taken in connection with sensitization to the hapten diphenylcyclopropenone (DPC). These receptor sequences come from a woman aged 45-59 years with alopecia areata. Some clones in this sample may be carry-over from other donors' samples. Both conserved end residues are part of each CDR3. D genes are given only for firm matches. Not all rows give a size; the values are once, few, many and, for expanded clones, a class.

J: TRBJ2-1
length: 16
size: .
D: TRBD2
V: TRBV4-2
CDR3: CASSQGLAGGYDEQFF
DNA: TGTGCCAGCAGCCAAGGGCTAGCGGGGGGGTATGATGAGCAGTTCTTC

J: TRBJ1-6
length: 13
size: many
D: .
V: TRBV7-2
CDR3: CASSPKRDSPLHF
DNA: TGTGCCAGCAGCCCGAAAAGGGATTCACCCCTCCACTTT

J: TRBJ1-2
length: 11
size: few
D: .
V: TRBV20-1
CDR3: CSARVAGGYTF
DNA: TGCAGTGCTAGAGTAGCCGGCGGCTACACCTTC

J: TRBJ1-3
length: 15
size: few
D: .
V: TRBV1
CDR3: CTSSPVIRGGNTIYF
DNA: TGCACCAGCAGCCCAGTAATCCGAGGGGGAAACACCATATATTTT

J: TRBJ1-4
length: 15
size: many
D: .
V: TRBV24-1
CDR3: CATSEPGKGVEKLFF
DNA: TGTGCCACCAGTGAGCCCGGAAAGGGGGTGGAAAAACTGTTTTTT

J: TRBJ1-2
length: 12
size: few
D: .
V: TRBV18
CDR3: CASSPGGQGYTF
DNA: TGTGCCAGCTCACCAGGGGGCCAGGGCTACACCTTC

J: TRBJ1-1
length: 13
size: many
D: .
V: TRBV11-2
CDR3: CASSLGPYTEAFF
DNA: TGTGCCAGCAGCTTAGGCCCCTACACTGAAGCTTTCTTT

J: TRBJ2-7
length: 14
size: few
D: TRBD1
V: TRBV4-1
CDR3: CASSQGRTGGEQYF
DNA: TGCGCCAGCAGCCAAGGTAGGACAGGCGGCGAGCAGTACTTC

J: TRBJ2-3
length: 18
size: many
D: TRBD2
V: TRBV7-2
CDR3: CASSSPLSGRARGDTQYF
DNA: TGTGCCAGCAGCTCGCCCTTAAGTGGGAGGGCCCGGGGAGATACGCAGTATTTT

J: TRBJ2-3
length: 15
size: many
D: .
V: TRBV27
CDR3: CASSLSGQITDTQYF
DNA: TGTGCCAGCAGTCTGTCGGGCCAAATCACAGATACGCAGTATTTT

J: TRBJ1-1
length: 15
size: many
D: .
V: TRBV5-1
CDR3: CASSFSPGGGTEAFF
DNA: TGCGCCAGCAGCTTTTCTCCTGGAGGGGGCACTGAAGCTTTCTTT

J: TRBJ2-1
length: 12
size: many
D: TRBD2
V: TRBV11-2
CDR3: CASSLAVREQFF
DNA: TGTGCCAGCAGTCTAGCGGTTCGGGAGCAGTTCTTC

J: TRBJ1-6
length: 15
size: many
D: .
V: TRBV7-2
CDR3: CASSRGQLNNSPLHF
DNA: TGTGCCAGCAGCCGAGGACAGCTCAATAATTCACCCCTCCACTTT

J: TRBJ1-5
length: 13
size: .
D: .
V: TRBV10-3
CDR3: CAISPVGNQPQHF
DNA: TGTGCCATCAGCCCCGTTGGCAATCAGCCCCAGCATTTT

J: TRBJ1-3
length: 13
size: .
D: .
V: TRBV3-1
CDR3: CASSQLPGNTIYF
DNA: TGTGCCAGCAGCCAGCTACCTGGAAACACCATATATTTT

J: TRBJ2-3
length: 14
size: few
D: TRBD2
V: TRBV20-1
CDR3: CSARLAAYTDTQYF
DNA: TGCAGTGCCCGCCTAGCGGCCTACACAGATACGCAGTATTTT

J: TRBJ2-3
length: 17
size: .
D: TRBD1
V: TRBV4-2
CDR3: CASSFPLRTGNPDTQYF
DNA: TGTGCCAGCAGCTTCCCACTCAGGACAGGGAACCCAGATACGCAGTATTTT

J: TRBJ2-3
length: 11
size: many
D: .
V: TRBV6-5
CDR3: CASSYLNTQYF
DNA: TGTGCCAGCAGTTACCTCAATACGCAGTATTTT

J: TRBJ2-1
length: 12
size: many
D: TRBD1
V: TRBV20-1
CDR3: CSATGQGNEQFF
DNA: TGCAGTGCTACAGGACAGGGCAATGAGCAGTTCTTC

J: TRBJ2-1
length: 14
size: many
D: TRBD2
V: TRBV10-3
CDR3: CAISATSGRGEQFF
DNA: TGTGCCATCAGTGCAACTAGCGGGAGAGGTGAGCAGTTCTTC

J: TRBJ1-1
length: 12
size: many
D: .
V: TRBV25-1
CDR3: CASRTANTEAFF
DNA: TGTGCCAGCCGGACAGCGAACACTGAAGCTTTCTTT

J: TRBJ2-3
length: 14
size: many
D: TRBD2
V: TRBV10-3
CDR3: CAISRGGVTDTQYF
DNA: TGTGCCATCAGTCGGGGGGGCGTGACAGATACGCAGTATTTT

J: TRBJ1-4
length: 15
size: many
D: .
V: TRBV5-1
CDR3: CASSLSGQSAEKLFF
DNA: TGCGCCAGCAGCTTGTCGGGGCAGAGTGCAGAAAAACTGTTTTTT

J: TRBJ1-2
length: 12
size: few
D: .
V: TRBV12-3/TRBV12-4
CDR3: CASRLQEYGYTF
DNA: TGTGCCAGCAGGCTACAGGAGTATGGCTACACCTTC

J: TRBJ1-6
length: 12
size: many
D: .
V: TRBV27
CDR3: CASSFVGSPLHF
DNA: TGTGCCAGCAGTTTTGTAGGGTCACCCCTCCACTTT